The 10 T cell receptor beta chains listed next were all sequenced from one sample in a study of cytomegalovirus exposure and HLA in healthy donors. The PCR used 60 Vbeta and 13 Jbeta primers. Assay used: immunoSEQ multiplex PCR; TCRdb lists only in-frame clones, some missing. Of fewer than 200,000 clones detected, around 80% appear once; the ten largest clones hold roughly 2%. Sequenced material: PBMCs. These TCRs come from a man aged 35-49 years in good health and CMV-seronegative.

DNA of the CDR3: TGTGCCAGCAGCTTAGAGGCAGCGGAGGCACTCTCCTACGAGCAGTACTTC. The encoded protein is CASSLEAAEALSYEQYF. This rearrangement joins TRBV7-9 to TRBJ2-7; the D gene is possibly TRBD2 (5 bases). The ends were cut back, 1 base at V and 0 bases at J, with 16 bases in the middle. CDR1 and CDR2 from the germline V gene are SEHNR and FQNEAQ (reference sequence). The CDR3 is made up of 17 amino acids.

The chain is built from TRBV6-1 and TRBJ1-3, with a weak D call TRBD1 (6 bases). Germline V gene data show CDR1 as MNHNS and CDR2 as SASEGT. The CDR3 has 17 residues. The V end was cut by 0 bases, the J end by 0 bases, with 12 bases between. This chain's CDR3 is CASSEARTAISGNTIYF. CDR3 sequence (DNA): TGTGCCAGCAGTGAAGCTCGGACAGCGATCTCTGGAAACACCATATATTTT.

The chain has TRBV28 and TRBJ1-3, with no clear D. The CDR3 consists of 14 residues. V gave up 7 bases and J gave up 0 bases, with 10 bases separating them. Germline V gene lookup returns CDR1 MDHEN and CDR2 SYDVKM. The CDR3 DNA reads as TGTGCCAGCACCCACCGAGGCTCTGGAAACACCATATATTTT. It codes for CASTHRGSGNTIYF.

J is TRBJ2-1 and V is TRBV29-1; TRBD2 agrees at 12 bases. The J segment lost 7 bases and the V segment lost 7 bases, leaving 8 bases of the junction unmatched. Germline V gene lookup returns CDR1 SQVTM and CDR2 ANQGSEA. This CDR3 contains 14 residues. CDR3 bases: TGCAGCGCCCTAGCGGGGGGGAGCCTGAATGAGCAGTTCTTC. Protein product: CSALAGGSLNEQFF.

The chain is built from TRBV5-1 and TRBJ2-5; D possibly corresponds to TRBD2 (5 bases). Germline V gives CDR1 SGHRS, CDR2 YFSETQ. This CDR3 comprises 16 residues. Trimming cost V 0 bases and J 5 bases, with 17 bases left between them. DNA of the CDR3: TGCGCCAGCAGCTTGGGGGGAGCCCAGGATGGGGAGACCCAGTACTTC. It codes for CASSLGGAQDGETQYF.

The count of this clone is one. The V and J genes are TRBV6-4 and TRBJ2-2, with a weak D call TRBD2 (5 bases). CDR1 and CDR2 from the germline V gene are MRHNA and SNTAGT. This CDR3 has 16 residues. Trimming removed 4 bases from V and 5 bases from J, with 17 bases in between. The CDR3 here is CASSVDRTGGTGELFF. CDR3 nucleotides: TGTGCCAGCAGTGTCGACCGGACCGGAGGTACCGGGGAGCTGTTTTTT.

The chain carries TRBV19 and TRBJ2-2; D unresolved. Germline V gives CDR1 LNHDA, CDR2 SQIVND (reference sequence). The V end lost 6 bases, the J end lost 2 bases, and 10 bases lay between the germline ends. This CDR3 comprises 14 residues. The CDR3 sequence: CASRYSPNTGELFF. The CDR3, as DNA: TGTGCCAGTAGGTACAGCCCTAACACCGGGGAGCTGTTTTTT.

This chain uses TRBV5-6 with TRBJ2-2; TRBD1 matches at 7 bases. The J segment lost 1 base and the V segment lost 4 bases, leaving 10 bases of the junction unmatched. The CDR3 sequence is 17 residues long. CDR1 SGHDT and CDR2 YYEEEE come from the germline V gene. CDR3 in DNA: TGTGCCAGCAGCGTTCGCACAGGGGTTAGGAACACCGGGGAGCTGTTTTTT. This codes for CASSVRTGVRNTGELFF.

The V call is TRBV28, the J call TRBJ2-3; TRBD2 is a possible D gene (6 bases). CDR3 length equals 12 residues. The germline V and J ends were trimmed by 9 bases and 6 bases, with 13 bases remaining between them. Germline CDR1 and CDR2: MDHEN and SYDVKM. CDR3 nucleotide sequence: TGTGCCAGTTTTAGTGGGGGGGATACGCAGTATTTT. This translates into CASFSGGDTQYF.

The chain uses TRBV29-1 and TRBJ2-3; TRBD2 matches at 7 bases. Germline V gene sequence: CDR1 SQVTM, CDR2 ANQGSEA. There are 11 residues in the CDR3. Trimming removed 6 bases from V and 9 bases from J; junction bases left unmatched: 6. The CDR3 bases are TGCAGCGTCCAAAGCGGGACGACGCAGTATTTT. It codes for CSVQSGTTQYF.